The present TCR beta chain was sequenced within a study of blood T cell repertoires in COVID-19 (dated by TCRdb to about 2020). About the investigation overall: The collaborator samples originated in the United States, Italy and Spain and spanned the acute and convalescent phases of COVID-19. The prospective study material was composed of cDNA or gDNA derived from T cells, B-cell-depleted T cells, or PBMCs. Subjects who had been exposed to COVID-19, were actively infected with it, or had recovered from it provided the deeply sampled blood TCRbeta repertoires that made up the dataset. A freely available public database, intended as a resource for researchers studying the immune response to SARS-CoV-2, is where the repertoires were released. The samples were drawn from two sources: the first 160 participants of the ongoing ImmuneRACE study, and fewer than 1,500 subjects contributed by 6 global collaborators. A de-identified subject ID, COVID-19 status, age in years and sex were almost always included in the sample metadata. HLA class I and class II types, where available, came from metadata supplied by the sample provider rather than from assay-based typing. Broad study findings and their caveats: The quantity of clinical and demographic metadata differed by source and by participant and was supplied without curation.

Whole blood was collected in K2EDTA tubes by collaborating institutions according to the institutions' own protocols. Collaborator samples were shipped for TCRbeta analysis as frozen whole blood, isolated PBMCs, or DNA extracted from either sample type. From the cysteine up to the phenylalanine, the CDR3 has a length of 12 residues. Solely the CDR3 DNA is kept, with 36 bases framed from the first base. CDR1 and CDR2 (LGHDT, YNNKEL) derive from the germline V gene (reference sequence). Trimming removed 4 bases from V and 7 bases from J; the gene matches leave 2 bases unexplained. With regard to this clone: Its antigen is still unknown. There are no base qualities to consult, and no much larger clone falls within one base.

TCRbeta CDR3 regions were amplified from genomic DNA using the immunoSEQ Assay, a bias-controlled multiplex PCR. As for how the authors treated the data: Within the assay, amplification of reference gene primers was used to estimate how many nucleated cells each sample contained. To quantify the absolute abundance of each unique TCRbeta CDR3 rearrangement, sequence reads were collapsed and filtered. Productive Simpson clonality was computed per sample as the square root of Simpson's diversity index over productive rearrangements. Entries here come from immuneACCESS through TCRdb and include only in-frame sequences with V and J called. Some clones fail to appear in such tables; in the studies checked, an unresolved V gene covers under half of the shortfall, and the cause of the remainder is unknown. V, J and clone size were drawn from that table, and D and trimming were deduced from the DNA. This sample lists approximately 61,000 clones; around four fifths were detected once. Of the sample, approximately 5% is held by the ten largest clones.

The rearranged chain carries TRBV3-1 (or the pseudogene TRBV3-2) and TRBJ1-2; 8 central bases correspond to TRBD1. The TCR originated in a man between 65 and 85 years old with acute or convalescent COVID-19. Sequencing was done on a sample of peripheral blood. The DNA sequence follows: TGTGCCAGCAGCCGCGGACAGGGTGGCTACACCTTC. Its translation reads: CASSRGQGGYTF.